Following are 28 T cell receptor beta chains from one sample sequenced in a study of T cell clonality in common variable immunodeficiency. General study findings and limits: In common variable immunodeficiency, TCR beta chains reportedly carried fewer deletions and N-nucleotide insertions.

These receptors are not linked to any known antigen. Produced via immunoSEQ multiplex PCR; TCRdb's table is partial and in-frame only. The sample shows about 33,000 clones, none of them appearing just once. The source material was peripheral blood mononuclear cells. The source of these receptors is a human donor with common variable immunodeficiency.

This clone was counted ten times or more. The CDR3 is cut off 3 residues early in the read; its end comes from the germline J gene. The V gene is TRBV7-9, the J gene TRBJ2-5, with 8 bases that match TRBD2. The CDR3 loop spans 14 amino acids. With V trimmed by 5 bases and J by 5 bases, 7 bases remained unmatched. Germline lookup yields CDR1 SEHNR and CDR2 FQNEAQ (reference sequence). The CDR3 reads CASSRRAGGETQYF. The DNA read from the CDR3 is TGTGCCAGCAGCCGCCGGGCGGGAGGCGAGACC.

This clone was recorded a few times. The CDR3 extends 3 residues past the end of the read, so its final part is completed from the germline J gene. J is TRBJ1-3 and V is TRBV6-2 or TRBV6-3; D not resolved. This CDR3 region has 16 residues. The germline V and J ends were trimmed by 5 bases and 0 bases, with 14 bases remaining between them. Germline CDR1 is MNHEY and CDR2 is SVGEGT. CDR3 bases read: TGTGCCAGCAGTGATTCCCACGGGTACTCTGGAAACACC. Translating it yields CASSDSHGYSGNT. From start to end, the CDR3 is CASSDSHGYSGNTIYF.

This clone rates as medium-sized (0.01 to 0.1%). The CDR3 extends 3 residues past the end of the read, so its final part is completed from the germline J gene. The gene calls are TRBV15 and TRBJ1-5; 9 nucleotides line up with TRBD1. Trimming took 0 bases from V and 5 from J; bases not matched to a gene: 5. This CDR3 comprises 16 residues. Per germline, CDR1 LNHNV and CDR2 YYDKDF (reference sequence). The sequenced CDR3 bases are TGTGCCACCAGCAGAGACCCGGGACAGGGACATCAGCCC. Translating gives CATSRDPGQGHQP. The whole CDR3 protein is CATSRDPGQGHQPQHF.

Turning to this clone: The read terminates 3 residues ahead of where the CDR3 ends, so the germline J gene completes it. V usage is TRBV18 and J usage is TRBJ2-6; TRBD2 might be the D (5 bases). V lost 2 bases and J 2 bases, leaving 16 bases between the germline ends. This CDR3 has 18 amino acids. The germline V gene has CDR1 KGHSH and CDR2 LQKENI. CDR3 bases read: TGTGCCAGCTCACCAGCATCCGAGGGCGCCGCTGGGGCCAACGTC. Protein: CASSPASEGAAGANV. The full CDR3 protein is CASSPASEGAAGANVLTF.

This clone came up a few times. The DNA ends 3 residues before the CDR3 does, and the rest of the CDR3 is filled in from the germline J gene. Other nucleotide sequences from this sample produce the same CDR3. The chain carries TRBV19 and TRBJ2-7, with 7 bases that match TRBD1. The germline gives CDR1 LNHDA, CDR2 SQIVND (reference sequence). Germline trimming cut 4 bases from V and 4 bases from J; bases unmatched to any gene: 19. The CDR3 sequence is 18 residues long. CDR3 in amino acids: CASSKGQYYSLRTYEQYF. CDR3 DNA (partial): TGTGCCAGTAGTAAGGGACAGTACTATTCACTTCGGACTTACGAG.

In its sample, this clone was seen many times. With the read ending 3 residues before the CDR3 end, the germline J gene is used to fill in that end. The chain couples TRBV2 to TRBJ2-7, with D unclear. Trimming took 3 bases from V and 5 from J, leaving 14 bases between them. CDR3 length: 14 amino acids. Germline V gene sequence: CDR1 SNHLY, CDR2 FYNNEI. The part of the CDR3 DNA that was read is TGTGCCAGCAGTGACGCAGGCCGAGTCCACGAG. It codes for CASSDAGRVHE. The entire CDR3 is CASSDAGRVHEQYF.

Remarks on this clone: The read comes to an end 3 residues before the CDR3 does, leaving the germline J gene to fill in the end. The chain couples TRBV30 to TRBJ1-4; 7 positions match TRBD1. V shed 4 bases and J 8 bases; nucleotides not matched to a gene: 13. The CDR3 sequence is 15 residues long. Per germline, CDR1 GTSNPN and CDR2 SVGIG (reference sequence). CDR3 in amino acids: CAWTEGAGRYEKLFF. The sequenced part of the CDR3 DNA is TGTGCCTGGACCGAGGGGGCAGGGAGGTACGAAAAA.

This clone was seen only a few times. Sequence at one end of the junction differs from germline and may be a read error. Different DNA sequences within this sample yield the same CDR3. CDR3 DNA, as far as it was read: TGTGCCAGCTCACTGGGACAGGGGGCAGACACCGAA. It codes for CASSLGQGADTE. The entire CDR3 reads CASSLGQGADTEAFF. The chain uses TRBV18 and TRBJ1-1, with TRBD1 matching 12 bases. Read coverage stops 3 residues before the CDR3 terminus; the germline J gene supplies the remainder. CDR1 is KGHSH and CDR2 is LQKENI in the germline V gene. The CDR3 spans 15 residues.

This clone came up many times. Sequencing ends 3 residues short of the CDR3 end; the germline J gene provides the rest. J is TRBJ2-1 and V is TRBV20-1, with a weak D call TRBD2 (7 bases). Germline V gives CDR1 DFQATT, CDR2 SNEGSKA (reference sequence). Trimming removed 6 bases at V and 5 bases at J, with 17 bases between. The length of the CDR3 is 14 residues. CDR3 bases read: TGCAGTGCCCTCTGGGGGCGGGAGAACAATGAG. It codes for CSALWGRENNE. In full, the CDR3 is CSALWGRENNEQFF.

In the case of this clone: Possible read error: a much larger clone is one base away. The DNA ends 3 residues before the CDR3 does, and the rest of the CDR3 is filled in from the germline J gene. The chain combines TRBV11-2 with TRBJ2-7, with D tentatively TRBD1 (6 bases). V was clipped by 3 bases and J by 2 bases, with 8 bases between them. The CDR3 has 13 residues. In germline, CDR1 is SGHAT, CDR2 FQNNGV. The CDR3 DNA, read in part, is TGTGCCAGCAGCTTTGGACAGACCTACGAG. Encoded protein: CASSFGQTYE. The complete CDR3 reads CASSFGQTYEQYF.

This clone has only a few counts. The read comes to an end 3 residues before the CDR3 does, leaving the germline J gene to fill in the end. V usage is TRBV5-1 and J usage is TRBJ2-7, with 9 bases identical to TRBD1. This CDR3 has 14 residues. V lost 4 bases, J lost 1 base, and 3 bases stayed unmatched. Germline V gene lookup returns CDR1 SGHRS and CDR2 YFSETQ. The part of the CDR3 DNA that was read is TGCGCCAGCAGCACACAGGGGGCTTCCTACGAG. Its protein is CASSTQGASYE. The CDR3, in full, reads CASSTQGASYEQYF.

This clone was seen many times. The read gets to within 3 residues of the CDR3 end, and the germline J gene fills in the rest. The V gene is TRBV5-1, the J gene TRBJ2-3; 10 nucleotides align to TRBD1. Trimming removed 6 bases from V and 3 bases from J; junction bases left unmatched: 7. The germline V gene has CDR1 SGHRS and CDR2 YFSETQ. The CDR3 has 15 residues. The CDR3 reads CASTTGTGATDTQYF. The covered CDR3 bases are TGCGCCAGCACAACCGGGACAGGGGCTACAGATACG.

A note on this clone: The CDR3 extends 3 residues past the end of the read, so its final part is completed from the germline J gene. The chain links TRBV7-8 to TRBJ2-3; 11 bases map to TRBD2. Germline loops: CDR1 SGHVS, CDR2 FQNEAQ. V gave up 4 bases and J gave up 2 bases; unmatched junction bases: 8. The CDR3 loop spans 17 amino acids. The CDR3 spells CASSWNQGLADTDTQYF. CDR3 DNA, as far as it was read: TGTGCCAGCAGCTGGAATCAGGGACTAGCGGACACAGATACG.

Of note for this clone: The CDR3 end is not reached by the read, which stops 3 residues before it; the germline J gene fills it in. The chain has TRBV19 and TRBJ2-2, with D perhaps TRBD1 (7 bases). Trimming shortened V by 10 bases and J by 3 bases, and 15 bases separated the two germline ends. The CDR3 consists of 14 residues. Looked up from germline, CDR1 is LNHDA and CDR2 is SQIVND (reference sequence). CDR3: CATGGGAHTGELFF. The DNA read from the CDR3 is TGTGCCACAGGGGGAGGCGCCCACACCGGGGAG.

This clone was found a few times. The read stops 3 residues short of the end of the CDR3; the missing end is completed from the germline J gene. The chain joins TRBV19 to TRBJ2-2; maybe TRBD1 (5 bases). CDR1 and CDR2 (germline): LNHDA, SQIVND (reference sequence). The CDR3 covers 14 residues. Trimming removed 2 bases at V and 6 bases at J, with 10 bases between. Partial CDR3 DNA: TGTGCCAGTAGTATAAAGGGGCCCTCCGGGGAG. It yields the protein CASSIKGPSGE. The whole CDR3 is CASSIKGPSGELFF.

This clone occurred a few times. Read coverage stops 3 residues before the CDR3 terminus; the germline J gene supplies the remainder. V gene TRBV18 combines with J gene TRBJ1-2, with 7 bases aligning to TRBD1. The CDR3 has 14 residues. V was pared by 0 bases and J by 6 bases, with 4 bases of the junction left unmatched. Germline V CDR1 and CDR2: KGHSH, LQKENI. This CDR3 is CASSPPDREDGYTF. The sequenced part of the CDR3 DNA is TGTGCCAGCTCACCACCCGACAGGGAAGATGGC.

The table lists this clone with a few counts. The read comes to an end 3 residues before the CDR3 does, leaving the germline J gene to fill in the end. This rearrangement joins TRBV19 to TRBJ1-1; D gene unclear. The germline CDR1 and CDR2 sequences are LNHDA and SQIVND (reference sequence). The CDR3 covers 12 residues. V was pared by 5 bases and J by 4 bases, with 8 bases between. CDR3 DNA (partial): TGTGCCAGTAGTGTCGAAGGCACTGAA. This encodes CASSVEGTE. The full CDR3 reads CASSVEGTEAFF.

Within the sample, this clone is medium-sized (0.01 to 0.1%). The read ends 3 residues before the CDR3 terminus; that terminus is restored from the germline J gene. This chain connects TRBV2 to TRBJ2-1; TRBD2 matches at 8 bases. The V and J ends lost 5 bases and 2 bases, in that order; junction bases with no gene match: 5. The V gene's germline CDR1 is SNHLY and CDR2 FYNNEI. This CDR3 spans 15 amino acids. CDR3 region: CASSSTSAPYNEQFF. CDR3 bases read: TGTGCCAGCAGTTCGACTAGCGCGCCCTACAATGAG.

This clone came up a few times. The CDR3 end is not reached by the read, which stops 3 residues before it; the germline J gene fills it in. The rearrangement joins TRBV19 to TRBJ2-1, with TRBD1 identical over 8 bases. Trimming took 6 bases from V and 3 from J; bases not matched to a gene: 7. The CDR3 totals 15 residues. Germline loops: CDR1 LNHDA, CDR2 SQIVND (reference sequence). The part of the CDR3 DNA that was read is TGTGCCAGTAGCGACGGAGGGACAGGCTACAATGAG. Protein: CASSDGGTGYNE. From start to end, the CDR3 is CASSDGGTGYNEQFF.

This clone showed up many times. The read terminates 3 residues ahead of where the CDR3 ends, so the germline J gene completes it. V and J are TRBV20-1 and TRBJ2-7, with TRBD2 matching 10 bases. After removal of 5 bases from V and 5 bases from J, the junction contained 9 bases not matched to a gene. This CDR3 is built from 14 residues. CDR1 DFQATT and CDR2 SNEGSKA come from the germline V gene (reference sequence). CDR3 sequence reads: CSAGTGTSVHEQYF. The CDR3 DNA, read in part, is TGCAGTGCTGGTACCGGGACTAGCGTCCACGAG.

This clone was observed at least ten times. The CDR3 goes on 3 residues after the read ends, and that part is filled in from the germline J gene. The rearrangement joins TRBV13 to TRBJ2-7; a possible D gene is TRBD1 (5 bases). Trimming took 0 bases from V and 5 from J, leaving 8 bases between them. The length of the CDR3 is 13 residues. Germline V gives CDR1 PRHDT, CDR2 FYEKMQ (reference sequence). The CDR3 sequence: CASSLGGRDEQYF. The part of the CDR3 DNA that was read is TGTGCCAGCAGCTTAGGTGGCAGGGACGAG. The full variable domain, in which reference TRBV13 and TRBJ2-7 provide the parts outside the CDR3, is AAGVIQSPRHLIKEKRETATLKCYPIPRHDTVYWYQQGPGQDPQFLISFYEKMQSDKGSIPDRFSAQQFSDYHSELNMSSLELGDSALYFCASSLGGRDEQYFGPGTRLTVT.

This clone was seen a handful of times. Coverage ceases 3 residues before the CDR3 finishes, and the germline J gene fills in the end. The chain carries TRBV30 and TRBJ2-2; TRBD1 agrees at 7 bases. CDR3 length equals 12 residues. J was trimmed by 5 bases and V by 8 bases; bases with no gene match: 5. CDR1 GTSNPN and CDR2 SVGIG come from the germline V gene (reference sequence). CDR3: CAGGQWTGELFF. The part of the CDR3 DNA that was read is TGTGCCGGGGGACAGTGGACCGGGGAG.

This clone has at least ten counts. The read terminates 3 residues before the CDR3 end, so the remaining end is supplied by the germline J gene. This chain joins TRBV19 and TRBJ2-6; D not certain. This CDR3 has 15 amino acids. Per the germline V gene, CDR1 is LNHDA and CDR2 is SQIVND (reference sequence). V shed 4 bases and J shed 1 base, with 8 bases lying between them. CDR3 loop: CASSKPSSGANVLTF. Incomplete CDR3 DNA: TGTGCCAGTAGTAAGCCGAGTTCTGGGGCCAACGTC.

This clone appeared a few times. The read terminates 3 residues ahead of where the CDR3 ends, so the germline J gene completes it. The chain links TRBV18 to TRBJ2-7, with 7 bases lining up with TRBD1. The V gene's germline CDR1 is KGHSH and CDR2 LQKENI. Trimming cost V 3 bases and J 1 base; bases outside gene matches: 18. The CDR3 spans 19 residues. Partial CDR3 DNA: TGTGCCAGCTCACCTTCCCCCGTGACAGGGTATATTGGGTCCTACGAG. Amino acids: CASSPSPVTGYIGSYE. The whole CDR3 protein is CASSPSPVTGYIGSYEQYF.

Concerning this clone itself: The read terminates 3 residues before the CDR3 end, so the remaining end is supplied by the germline J gene. This sequence joins TRBV6-1 and TRBJ1-2; possibly TRBD1 for D (5 bases). Trimming removed 3 bases from V and 6 bases from J, with 14 bases in between. The germline gives CDR1 MNHNS, CDR2 SASEGT. The CDR3 length is 14 residues. The DNA read from the CDR3 is TGTGCCAGCAGTGAGGACCCTCCAGGGCATGGC. Its translation is CASSEDPPGHG. The full CDR3 protein reads CASSEDPPGHGYTF.

As regards this clone: The read gets to within 3 residues of the CDR3 end, and the germline J gene fills in the rest. The J gene is TRBJ1-3, the V gene TRBV2, with D tentatively TRBD1 (5 bases). The V end was cut by 6 bases, the J end by 0 bases, with 21 bases between. Germline V gene lookup returns CDR1 SNHLY and CDR2 FYNNEI. The CDR3 loop spans 18 amino acids. Partial CDR3 DNA: TGTGCCAGCAGGGTCGACAGTGGAAAGGGGCTCTCTGGAAACACC. The encoded protein is CASRVDSGKGLSGNT. The complete CDR3 sequence is CASRVDSGKGLSGNTIYF.

This clone appeared a few times. The read comes to an end 3 residues before the CDR3 does, leaving the germline J gene to fill in the end. The chain has TRBV30 and TRBJ2-3; D possibly matches TRBD1 or TRBD2 (5 bases each). This CDR3 region has 13 residues. Trimming stripped 3 bases from V and 3 bases from J, with 10 bases between. Looked up from germline, CDR1 is GTSNPN and CDR2 is SVGIG (reference sequence). CDR3 DNA, as far as it was read: TGTGCCTGGAGCTTGAGGGGAACAGATACG. Its translation is CAWSLRGTDT. The complete CDR3 sequence is CAWSLRGTDTQYF.

There are many counts of this clone. The read ends 3 residues before the CDR3 terminus; that terminus is restored from the germline J gene. The chain recombines TRBV2 with TRBJ1-1; D is uncertain. V lost 1 base, J lost 0 bases, and 9 bases lay in between. Germline lookup yields CDR1 SNHLY and CDR2 FYNNEI. The CDR3 sequence is 15 residues long. The CDR3 protein is CASSEGAFLNTEAFF. CDR3 DNA, as far as it was read: TGTGCCAGCAGTGAAGGGGCGTTCTTGAACACTGAA.